A selection of T cell receptor beta chains follows, all from one sample in a study of T-cell memory formation after mild COVID-19. Each CDR3 protein is one row after TCRdb ran MiXCR on the 5' RACE reads. The data show approximately 260,000 distinct CDR3 sequences, under 20% seen once. Specimen: PBMCs or a T cell subset sorted from them (not recorded which). Receptors were obtained from a man younger than 35 who had mild COVID-19 (a few samples of this study predate the infection). Cell type and time point are not known. Both conserved end residues are part of each CDR3. A D gene is named only where the DNA matches it firmly. The size entry is marked missing in some rows and otherwise reads once, few, many or a size class.

CDR3nt,CDR3aa,d_gene,abundance,v_gene,j_gene
TGCAGTGCTAGAGATTGGCAGGGTGTTGAGCAGTTCTTC,CSARDWQGVEQFF,-,-,TRBV20-1,TRBJ2-1
TGTGCCAGCAGCTTAGGAGGGGGCAGCGGTCAGCCCCAGCATTTT,CASSLGGGSGQPQHF,TRBD1,-,TRBV7-2,TRBJ1-5
TGTGCCAGCAGCTTTCAGGACCAGGGCGGGGAGCTGTTTTTT,CASSFQDQGGELFF,-,few,TRBV7-9,TRBJ2-2
TGTGCCAGCAGTATCTCGGGACAGGGGAGCTATGGCTACACCTTC,CASSISGQGSYGYTF,TRBD1,many,TRBV7-9,TRBJ1-2
TGTGCTAGTGGAAACGCGACAGGGGGGAACACTGAAGCTTTCTTT,CASGNATGGNTEAFF,TRBD1,few,TRBV12-5,TRBJ1-1
TGTGCCAGCAGCCTGACAGGGACAATGCGGTCACCCCTCCACTTT,CASSLTGTMRSPLHF,TRBD1,few,TRBV7-2,TRBJ1-6
TGTGCCAGCAGTTTAGCGCTACGGGTGAACACTGAAGCTTTCTTT,CASSLALRVNTEAFF,-,-,TRBV12-3/TRBV12-4,TRBJ1-1
TGCGCCAGCAGCTTGGCCAGACAGGGTCCGTACAATGAGCAGTTCTTC,CASSLARQGPYNEQFF,TRBD1,-,TRBV5-1,TRBJ2-1
TGTGCCAGCAGCTTATCCGGGGCGAACACCGGGGAGCTGTTTTTT,CASSLSGANTGELFF,-,many,TRBV7-3,TRBJ2-2
TGTGCCAGCAGTCCCAGACAGGGGGGAGATACGCAGTATTTT,CASSPRQGGDTQYF,TRBD1,few,TRBV25-1,TRBJ2-3
TGTGCCAGCAGCCAAGATAGAGTCATAGCTTTCTTT,CASSQDRVIAFF,-,-,TRBV4-2,TRBJ1-1
TGTGCCAGCAGCTTATCGACGGAGAGCTCCTACGAGCAGTACTTC,CASSLSTESSYEQYF,-,few,TRBV7-6,TRBJ2-7
TGTGCCAGCAGCCAAGTTTCACTTCGACAGGCCCAGGGGCAGTATTTT,CASSQVSLRQAQGQYF,-,many,TRBV3-1,TRBJ2-3
TGTGCCAGCAGCTATAGGTTATCGGGGGGAACCGAGCAGTTCTTC,CASSYRLSGGTEQFF,TRBD2,-,TRBV5-6,TRBJ2-1
TGCAGTGCTAGAAGGGGGGGAGGCAATCAGCCCCAGCATTTT,CSARRGGGNQPQHF,-,few,TRBV20-1,TRBJ1-5
TGCGCCAGCAGCTTCGACAGTAACACTGAAGCTTTCTTT,CASSFDSNTEAFF,-,many,TRBV5-1,TRBJ1-1
TGTGCCAGCAGTTACTCGATTCGTAAAGGACAGAATTCACCCCTCCACTTT,CASSYSIRKGQNSPLHF,-,-,TRBV6-6,TRBJ1-6
TGTGCCAGCAGCTTAACGGGTGCGAGGAGAAAACTGTTTTTT,CASSLTGARRKLFF,-,-,TRBV7-2,TRBJ1-4
TGTGCCAGCAGCCTCGGGGGGGCTGAGGATACGCAGTATTTT,CASSLGGAEDTQYF,TRBD2,many,TRBV7-3,TRBJ2-3
TGCGCCAGCACTGATCGGCGGGGGGCACTCAATGAGCAGTTCTTC,CASTDRRGALNEQFF,TRBD2,-,TRBV5-1,TRBJ2-1
TGCAGCGGAGGCGGACAGAACTATGGCTACACCTTC,CSGGGQNYGYTF,-,-,TRBV29-1,TRBJ1-2
TGTGCCAGCAGTTACTTCGGGACAGGGGACTCTGGGGCATTCACAGATACGCAGTATTTT,CASSYFGTGDSGAFTDTQYF,TRBD1,few,TRBV6-5,TRBJ2-3
TGTGCCAGCAGCAGGGGGGGGTTTCCAGGCGGGGAGCTGTTTTTT,CASSRGGFPGGELFF,-,-,TRBV28,TRBJ2-2
TGTGCCAGCAGTTTGGCTGGGACAGGGGGCGCGTGGGGCTACACCTTC,CASSLAGTGGAWGYTF,TRBD1,-,TRBV28,TRBJ1-2
TGTGCCAGCTCGATCAGCTTTTATGGCTACACCTTC,CASSISFYGYTF,-,many,TRBV28,TRBJ1-2
TGTGCCAGCAGGCCTGGGCTAGCGGGGGTCGGGACCCAGTACTTC,CASRPGLAGVGTQYF,TRBD2,few,TRBV7-2,TRBJ2-5
TGCGCCAGCAGCTTGGAGTCACGCAATCAGCCCCAGCATTTT,CASSLESRNQPQHF,-,few,TRBV5-1,TRBJ1-5
TGTGCCAGCAGTTTGGCGGGACTGATTTATGGCTACACCTTC,CASSLAGLIYGYTF,-,once,TRBV28,TRBJ1-2
TGTGCCAGCAGCGCACCGTCTAGCGGGACCAAAAACATTCAGTACTTC,CASSAPSSGTKNIQYF,TRBD2,-,TRBV7-2,TRBJ2-4
TGCGCCAGCAGCTTTCAGGGTTGGGCCAACACTGAAGCTTTCTTT,CASSFQGWANTEAFF,-,few,TRBV5-1,TRBJ1-1
TGCGCCAGCAGCTCGACCCCTAGTATTGAGCAGTTCTTC,CASSSTPSIEQFF,-,-,TRBV5-1,TRBJ2-1
TGTGCCAGCAGCTTATCCCCCATTTCTCGGGATGAGCAGTTCTTC,CASSLSPISRDEQFF,-,few,TRBV7-8,TRBJ2-1
TGTGCCAGCCTGGACGGCCCCTATCCTCAAGAGACCCAGTACTTC,CASLDGPYPQETQYF,-,many,TRBV7-2,TRBJ2-5
TGTGCCAGCAGTTATAGGTCGGACGAGCAGTACTTC,CASSYRSDEQYF,-,few,TRBV6-6,TRBJ2-7
TGCGCCAGCAGCCAAGGCGGGAGCTCCTACAATGAGCAGTTCTTC,CASSQGGSSYNEQFF,TRBD2,few,TRBV4-1,TRBJ2-1
TGTGCCAGCAGCGTGACGGGGGGAGGTAACTATGGCTACACCTTC,CASSVTGGGNYGYTF,-,few,TRBV5-5,TRBJ1-2
TGCAGCGTTGGGGGTGGGGGTTTGGATGGCTACACCTTC,CSVGGGGLDGYTF,-,few,TRBV29-1,TRBJ1-2
TGCGCCAGCAGCCCCCAAACAGGGGAGGGAGAAGCTTTCTTT,CASSPQTGEGEAFF,TRBD1,-,TRBV4-3,TRBJ1-1
TGTGCCAGCAGCCAAGGCCAGGGAGAAGCTTTCTTT,CASSQGQGEAFF,-,-,TRBV4-2,TRBJ1-1
TGTGCCAGCAGCCGGCCACCAGGGACCGCCTATGAAAAACTGTTTTTT,CASSRPPGTAYEKLFF,-,few,TRBV4-2,TRBJ1-4
TGCAGGGCCGCCCGGGACAGAACCTACACTGAAGCTTTCTTT,CRAARDRTYTEAFF,TRBD1,few,TRBV20-1,TRBJ1-1
TGTGCCAGCAGCTCCCAGGGGGGGGGATTCAATGAGCAGTTCTTC,CASSSQGGGFNEQFF,-,many,TRBV7-2,TRBJ2-1